These 19 T cell receptor beta chains were sequenced from one sample in a study of cytomegalovirus exposure and HLA in healthy donors. The study ran its PCR with 60 Vbeta and 13 Jbeta primers. The method was immunoSEQ multiplex PCR; TCRdb's version includes in-frame clones alone and lacks a portion of them. Here the sample spans about 130,000 clones, around 83% being singletons. The sample taken for sequencing was PBMCs. The receptors were sampled from a girl aged 2-10 years in good health and CMV-seronegative.

The chain recombines TRBV5-1 with TRBJ1-2, with TRBD1 matching 7 bases. In germline, CDR1 is SGHRS, CDR2 YFSETQ. This CDR3 has 13 residues. The V segment lost 7 bases and the J segment 4 bases; nucleotides outside the gene matches: 7. In DNA form, the CDR3 reads TGCGCCAGCGCCCTGACAGGGTTCTATGGCTACACCTTC. As protein: CASALTGFYGYTF.

The rearrangement links TRBV25-1 to TRBJ1-2; 11 bases align to TRBD1. The CDR3 contains 15 residues. V shed 3 bases and J 6 bases; nucleotides not matched to a gene: 6. Germline V gene data show CDR1 as MGHDK and CDR2 as SYGVNS. Here the CDR3 reads CASSDRTGGPHGYTF. CDR3 DNA: TGTGCCAGCAGTGACAGGACAGGGGGCCCGCATGGCTACACCTTC.

This clone was seen just once. The chain has TRBV6-5 and TRBJ2-7, with D perhaps TRBD1 (6 bases). Per the germline V gene, CDR1 is MNHEY and CDR2 is SVGAGI. The CDR3 runs to 15 residues. V dropped 5 bases and J dropped 0 bases, with 14 bases sitting between them. The CDR3 loop is CASSVQGRGSYEQYF. CDR3 in DNA: TGTGCCAGCAGTGTACAGGGAAGAGGCTCCTACGAGCAGTACTTC.

This clone was observed once. The CDR3: CASSPWKAGSTDTQYF. The CDR3 DNA reads as TGTGCCAGCTCACCTTGGAAAGCGGGGAGCACAGATACGCAGTATTTT. The gene calls are TRBV18 and TRBJ2-3; 7 positions agree with TRBD2. CDR3 length: 16 residues. Germline V gene lookup returns CDR1 KGHSH and CDR2 LQKENI. V lost 3 bases and J lost 0; bases outside the gene matches: 6.

This chain connects TRBV29-1 to TRBJ1-4; D may be TRBD1 (6 bases). CDR1 is SQVTM, CDR2 ANQGSEA, per germline. The CDR3 totals 14 residues. Trimming left V 4 bases short and J 8 bases short, with 17 bases between. In DNA, the CDR3 is TGCAGCGTTGCTTCCGGGACACTACAAGAAAAACTGTTTTTT. Residues: CSVASGTLQEKLFF.

CDR3 residues: CASSLDRVENTIYF. CDR3 bases: TGTGCCAGCAGCTTGGACAGGGTCGAAAACACCATATATTTT. The V call is TRBV5-4, the J call TRBJ1-3; D might be TRBD1 (6 bases). Looked up from germline, CDR1 is SGHNT and CDR2 is YYREEE (reference sequence). With 0 bases removed from V and 6 bases from J, the gap between germline ends came to 10 bases. CDR3 length: 14 amino acids.

The genes are TRBV29-1 and TRBJ2-5; 9 bases align to TRBD1. The J call may be incorrect, as the DNA end agrees better with TRBJ2-7. CDR3 size: 15 residues. In germline, CDR1 is SQVTM, CDR2 ANQGSEA. The CDR3 DNA reads as TGCAGCGTACCCGATGAGATGGGACAGGGCTACGAGCAGTACTTC. Residues: CSVPDEMGQGYEQYF.

The chain carries TRBV4-2 and TRBJ2-7, with D maybe TRBD2 (6 bases). Between the trimmed V and J ends, which lost 5 bases and 3 bases, there was a span of 11 bases. The CDR3 is made up of 13 amino acids. The germline CDR1 and CDR2 sequences are LGHNA and YNFKEQ. This CDR3 reads CASSDGGVYEQYF. CDR3 nucleotide sequence: TGTGCCAGCAGCGACGGGGGAGTCTACGAGCAGTACTTC.

The V gene is TRBV6-5, the J gene TRBJ2-3, with 7 bases that match TRBD1. The trim removed 6 bases at V and 4 bases at J, leaving 7 bases unmatched. Germline CDR1 MNHEY, CDR2 SVGAGI. CDR3 length: 14 amino acids. The CDR3 DNA follows: TGTGCCAGCAGCCGACTCACAGGGGCAGATACGCAGTATTTT. As protein: CASSRLTGADTQYF.

The CDR3 DNA reads as TGTGCCAGCCAATCTGCAGGGTGGTCGAAAGAAAAACTGTTTTTT. Protein sequence: CASQSAGWSKEKLFF. The chain has TRBV19 and TRBJ1-4, with D tentatively TRBD1 (5 bases). There are 15 residues in the CDR3. V gave up 9 bases and J gave up 8 bases, with 22 bases separating them. Germline V gives CDR1 LNHDA, CDR2 SQIVND (reference sequence).

The rearrangement joins TRBV7-2 to TRBJ2-1; 13 positions match TRBD2. This CDR3 is 16 amino acids long. J lost 8 bases, V lost 5 bases, and 9 bases had no gene match. Per the germline V gene, CDR1 is SGHTA and CDR2 is FQGNSA. CDR3 loop: CASSPRTSGSSHEQFF. The CDR3 region has the DNA TGTGCCAGCAGCCCAAGGACTAGCGGGAGTTCCCATGAGCAGTTCTTC. Variable domain in full (rest from reference TRBV7-2 and TRBJ2-1): GAGVSQSPSNKVTEKGKDVELRCDPISGHTALYWYRQSLGQGLEFLIYFQGNSAPDKSGLPSDRFSAERTGGSVSTLTIQRTQQEDSAVYLCASSPRTSGSSHEQFFGPGTRLTVL.

The rearrangement joins TRBV6-5 to TRBJ2-3; TRBD1 agrees at 9 bases. This CDR3 has 13 amino acids. Germline-derived CDR1 and CDR2 are MNHEY and SVGAGI. J was trimmed by 1 base and V by 10 bases; bases with no gene match: 3. The CDR3: CAIQGAGTDTQYF. The CDR3 coding sequence is TGTGCCATACAGGGGGCCGGCACAGATACGCAGTATTTT.

The chain employs TRBV7-8 and TRBJ1-2; 8 bases line up with TRBD1. CDR3 length: 13 amino acids. Looked up from germline, CDR1 is SGHVS and CDR2 is FQNEAQ. The trim removed 1 base at V and 5 bases at J, leaving 0 bases unmatched. CDR3: CASSLDRGYGYTF. The DNA of the CDR3 is TGTGCCAGCAGCTTAGACAGGGGGTATGGCTACACCTTC.

The chain carries TRBV30 and TRBJ1-5, with D possibly being TRBD1 (5 bases). The germline CDR1 and CDR2 sequences are GTSNPN and SVGIG (reference sequence). CDR3 length: 13 amino acids. Deletions cut 8 bases from V and 0 bases from J, with 11 bases between. CDR3 amino acids: CAVQVYSNQPQHF. CDR3 DNA sequence: TGTGCCGTACAGGTTTATAGCAATCAGCCCCAGCATTTT.

This chain uses TRBV11-3 with TRBJ1-1; 10 bases line up with TRBD1. Trimming removed 5 bases from V and 6 bases from J; junction bases left unmatched: 9. This CDR3 has 15 residues. CDR1 is SGHNT and CDR2 is YENEEA in the germline V gene. The DNA of the CDR3 is TGTGCCAGCAGCGCAGCGACAGGGGGCATTTCTGAAGCTTTCTTT. Protein product: CASSAATGGISEAFF. The entire variable domain, with the rest obtained from reference TRBV11-3 and TRBJ1-1, is as follows: EAGVVQSPRYKIIEKKQPVAFWCNPISGHNTLYWYLQNLGQGPELLIRYENEEAVDDSQLPKDRFSAERLKGVDSTLKIQPAELGDSAVYLCASSAATGGISEAFFGQGTRLTVV.

The chain joins TRBV7-6 to TRBJ2-3; a weak D match, TRBD1 (5 bases). This CDR3 spans 16 amino acids. Germline V gives CDR1 SGHVS, CDR2 FNYEAQ. The V and J ends lost 0 bases and 0 bases respectively, with 10 bases between them. The CDR3: CASSLARPGSTDTQYF. Here the CDR3 DNA reads TGTGCCAGCAGCTTAGCCCGGCCAGGGAGCACAGATACGCAGTATTTT.

The chain carries TRBV27 and TRBJ1-1; 7 bases are a match to TRBD1. CDR1 is MNHEY and CDR2 is SMNVEV in the germline V gene (reference sequence). Trimming removed 5 bases from V and 7 bases from J; junction bases left unmatched: 13. The CDR3 totals 15 residues. CDR3 DNA: TGTGCCAGCAGTCTGAGGACGGGACAGACCCATGAAGCTTTCTTT. This codes for CASSLRTGQTHEAFF.

The rearrangement uses TRBV19 and TRBJ2-2; the D gene is possibly TRBD1 (6 bases). The CDR3 totals 14 residues. V dropped 3 bases and J dropped 1 base, with 6 bases sitting between them. In germline, CDR1 is LNHDA, CDR2 SQIVND (reference sequence). The CDR3 sequence: CASSIRGNTGELFF. DNA for the CDR3: TGTGCCAGTAGTATCAGGGGGAACACCGGGGAGCTGTTTTTT.

In DNA, the CDR3 is TGCGCCAGCAGCCAAGCTCGGTTCTCCTACAATGAGCAGTTCTTC. This translates into CASSQARFSYNEQFF. The V and J genes are TRBV4-1 and TRBJ2-1, with D unclear. V was trimmed by 1 base and J by 0 bases, leaving 7 bases between them. CDR3 size: 15 residues. Germline CDR1 reads MGHRA; CDR2 reads YSYEKL.